This T cell receptor beta chain came from a study of shared clonotypes between healthy human individuals (dated by TCRdb to 2020 to 2021). Background for the entire study: Three men and two women, aged 18 to 49 years, made up the cohort. The study deeply sequenced blood TCR repertoires of five healthy adults to estimate repertoire size and the extent of clonotype sharing between individuals. Libraries were prepared and TCR repertoires were sequenced by different laboratories using diverse techniques, in order to increase sequencing depth and limit assay-specific biases. For each donor, three plates each were used for CD4 naive and CD4 memory, two plates were used for CD8 naive, and one plate was used for CD8 memory. Between about 0.8 and 9 billion PBMCs per donor were obtained by leukapheresis. Points the paper makes about the study in general: Compared with non-shared clonotypes, the clonotypes found in all four sorted-subset donors had higher generation probabilities. The small number of donors limited the genetic and exposure-history diversity represented. Only blood was sampled, and tissue TCR repertoires likely differ from those in blood. Based on pairwise subsampling, the degree of clonotype sharing among donors was expected to be affected by sequencing depth. When a handful of donors were compared, the shared fraction of clonotypes was about 5.5% for naive CD4, around 4% for naive CD8, roughly 2.3% for memory CD4, and less than 0.5% for memory CD8. Rarefaction of sorted-subset datasets indicated incomplete sequencing despite the large sequencing depth. Larger estimated clonotype richness was generally found for naive subsets than for memory subsets.

TCR CDR3 regions were amplified from genomic DNA by multiplex PCR using the deep immunoSEQ assay. For each cell subset, the extracted genomic DNA was distributed evenly across all wells of several immunoSEQ 96-well plates, and each plate served as one replicate. Each replicate PCR for sorted subsets received about 210 ng genomic DNA, equal to tens of thousands of T cell genomes. Purified libraries were measured with a Qubit 3.0 fluorometer, size-checked on a Bioanalyzer 2100, and measured again with the KAPA Library Quantification kit. Every immunoSEQ 96-well plate was sequenced on a separate single-read 150-cycle Illumina NextSeq 550 flow cell. The published analysis was carried out like this. Because only junctional sequences without quality scores were contained in the immunoSEQ output, filtering matching that applied to full-length reads could not be performed. To assign V/J genes and CDR3, sequences were annotated using PyIR, a Python wrapper for IgBLAST v1.9, with IMGT germline references. Reads were filtered out if the reads had weak V/J assignments (E-value above 1e-6), no CDR3, stop codons, out-of-frame junctions, or ambiguous translated residues. V3J clonotypes were defined as sequences sharing an identical inferred V gene, J gene, and CDR3 amino acid sequence. Percentage overlap between repertoires was calculated by dividing the number of shared unique clonotypes by the size of the smaller repertoire. RTK rarefaction, the Chao1 estimator, and Recon v2.1 estimates of unobserved clonotypes were used to assess repertoire richness. Generation probabilities for all TCRbeta clonotypes obtained by the gDNA method from several donors were computed using OLGA. TCRdb took this table from immuneACCESS and kept in-frame rearrangements with V and J called. Such tables lack part of the clones; where checked against another copy, unresolved V genes explain under half of the gap, and the rest is unexplained. The DNA was the basis for D and trimming; V, J and clone size are from that table. This sample lists approximately 340,000 clones; around four fifths were detected once. The ten largest account for roughly 10% of the sample.

About this clone: Its antigen specificity is not known. No much larger clone is present one base from it, and per-base qualities are unavailable.

Trimming removed 3 bases from V and 2 bases from J; the gene matches leave 8 bases unexplained. Including cysteine and phenylalanine, the CDR3 has 18 amino acids. Just CDR3 DNA is preserved here, 54 bases in frame from base 1. The germline V gene encodes CDR1 SGHRS and CDR2 YFSETQ. Donors were healthy HIV-negative adults with no recently reported acute infections or vaccinations. All donors were Caucasian adults living in Nashville, Tennessee, USA. CD4+ T cells were enriched by magnetic negative selection, after which naive cells were positively selected on CD45RA and the negative fraction was taken as the memory subset. Blood was obtained by leukapheresis, after which PBMCs were separated by Ficoll-Histopaque density gradient centrifugation and cryopreserved in liquid nitrogen vapor phase. Analytical flow cytometry was used to check the purity and quantity of each magnetically sorted T cell population. Genomic DNA was isolated from each sorted fraction and quantified by UV absorbance on a Nanodrop 2000c.

The sequence derives from a man aged 25 to 40 in good health. Material for sequencing was memory CD4+ T cells sorted from blood. Reading the label with the study, this specimen's cell subset or site is: CD45RA-negative fraction. This chain joins TRBV5-1 to TRBJ2-3, and TRBD2 aligns with 14 junction nucleotides. The sequence in DNA is TGCGCCAGCAGCTCAGGACTAGCGGGAGGCCATAACACAGATACGCAGTATTTT. It translates as CASSSGLAGGHNTDTQYF.